This paragraph reports one T cell receptor beta chain. It has no known antigen specificity. Base qualities are not at hand, and no much larger clone is one base apart. TCRbeta CDR3 regions were amplified from genomic DNA by means of the immunoSEQ Assay, a bias-controlled multiplex PCR. The source study handled its data this way. Nucleated cell counts per sample were estimated from amplification of reference gene primers within the assay. Sequence reads were collapsed and filtered to measure the absolute abundance of every unique TCRbeta CDR3 rearrangement. Productive Simpson clonality was computed per sample as the square root of Simpson's diversity index over productive rearrangements. The clones in this table, taken by TCRdb from immuneACCESS, are in-frame only. Not every clone is retained; where verified, under half of the shortfall comes from an unresolved V gene, and the cause of the rest is unknown. V and J calls plus clone size are reproduced from that table; the DNA served to infer D and trimming. The sample yields some 400,000 clones; 70% to 90% were counted once. The ten largest clones add up to 8.5% to 12% of the sample.

CDR1 SEHNR and CDR2 FQNEAQ are derived from the germline V gene (reference sequence). The CDR3 contains 14 residues, cysteine and phenylalanine counted. CDR3 DNA only is kept here, 42 bases in frame from base 1. The V end loses 5 bases and the J end loses 5 bases, and a stretch of 15 bases separates them. In Seattle, one collaborating source enrolled patients while the infection was active and tracked those patients longitudinally over the course of disease. Collaborating institutions collected whole blood in K2EDTA tubes following their own protocols. For TCRbeta analysis, collaborators shipped samples in one of three forms: frozen whole blood, isolated PBMCs, or DNA extracted from either of those sample types. This sample is drawn from a study of blood T cell repertoires in COVID-19 (dated by TCRdb to the early 2020s). General notes on the study: Samples from collaborators originated in the United States, Italy and Spain and spanned both the acute and convalescent phases of COVID-19. Samples were obtained from the ongoing ImmuneRACE study (first 160 participants) and from 950 to 1,500 subjects provided by 6 global collaborators. The repertoires were made available in a free public database intended to serve as a resource for research on the immune response to SARS-CoV-2. A de-identified subject ID, COVID-19 status, age in years and sex were almost always included in the sample metadata. Where HLA class I and class II types were available, the types were taken from metadata supplied by the sample provider, not from assay-based typing. The material from the prospective study consisted of cDNA or gDNA derived from T cells, B-cell-depleted T cells, or PBMCs. The dataset comprised deeply sampled blood TCRbeta repertoires from subjects exposed to, actively infected with, or recovered from COVID-19.

General findings and caveats noted by the study authors: Clinical and demographic metadata were provided uncurated, with the amount varying by source and participant.

The sequence is built from TRBV7-9 and TRBJ1-1; TRBD1 could be the D gene, as 5 bases match. Material: peripheral blood. The sequence derives from a woman in her twenties or thirties with COVID-19, enrolled during active disease. This receptor carries the CDR3 CASSRAVGGTEAFF. The nucleotide sequence reads as follows: TGTGCCAGCAGCCGGGCCGTCGGGGGAACTGAAGCTTTCTTT.